A single sample gave rise to the 11 T cell receptor beta chains below, sequenced in a study of cytomegalovirus exposure and HLA in healthy donors. The PCR made use of 60 Vbeta and 13 Jbeta primers. Sequenced by immunoSEQ multiplex PCR; TCRdb stores in-frame clones only, minus some. The table includes around 120,000 clones, approximately 80% detected once. The sequencing sample was made of PBMCs. Source of these receptors: a woman in her twenties or thirties in good health and CMV-seronegative.

This chain uses TRBV7-2 with TRBJ1-5; D gene uncertain. Trimming took 1 base from V and 6 from J, leaving 7 bases between them. This CDR3 is built from 13 residues. Germline V CDR1 and CDR2: SGHTA, FQGNSA. The chain's CDR3 is CASSLGEVQPQHF. The CDR3 DNA follows: TGTGCCAGCAGCTTAGGTGAGGTTCAGCCCCAGCATTTT.

V usage is TRBV7-2 and J usage is TRBJ2-2, with D possibly being TRBD2 (6 bases). CDR3 length: 14 residues. V dropped 4 bases and J dropped 2 bases, with 8 bases sitting between them. Per germline, CDR1 SGHTA and CDR2 FQGNSA. For the CDR3, the DNA is TGTGCCAGCAGCTACGGGACTAACACCGGGGAGCTGTTTTTT. It translates to CASSYGTNTGELFF.

The chain employs TRBV11-3 and TRBJ1-4; 9 positions match TRBD1. The CDR3 has 13 residues. CDR1 SGHNT and CDR2 YENEEA come from the germline V gene. V lost 4 bases to trimming and J lost 15 bases; unmatched junction nucleotides: 9. This chain's CDR3 is CASSSGQGKVVFF. DNA for the CDR3: TGTGCCAGCAGCTCCGGACAGGGGAAAGTTGTGTTTTTT.

This chain links TRBV29-1 with TRBJ2-5; D possibly corresponds to TRBD1 (5 bases). The length of the CDR3 is 11 residues. Trimming shortened V by 4 bases and J by 4 bases, and 7 bases separated the two germline ends. The germline CDR1 and CDR2 sequences are SQVTM and ANQGSEA. CDR3 amino acids: CSVGQGETQYF. The DNA of the CDR3 is TGCAGCGTTGGGCAGGGAGAGACCCAGTACTTC. Based on the CDR3 plus reference TRBV29-1 and TRBJ2-5, the full variable domain is SAVISQKPSRDICQRGTSLTIQCQVDSQVTMMFWYRQQPGQSLTLIATANQGSEATYESGFVIDKFPISRPNLTFSTLTVSNMSPEDSSIYLCSVGQGETQYFGPGTRLLVL.

The rearrangement joins TRBV6-4 to TRBJ2-5; perhaps TRBD2 as D (6 bases). The V gene's germline CDR1 is MRHNA and CDR2 SNTAGT. V was pared by 5 bases and J by 3 bases, with 13 bases between. The CDR3 covers 14 residues. CDR3 sequence: CASSFVREEETQYF. CDR3 nucleotide sequence: TGTGCCAGCAGTTTTGTGAGGGAGGAAGAGACCCAGTACTTC.

V gene TRBV30 combines with J gene TRBJ2-2, with TRBD1 as a possible D gene (6 bases). Germline V gene data show CDR1 as GTSNPN and CDR2 as SVGIG (reference sequence). The V end lost 8 bases, the J end lost 3 bases, and 13 bases lay between the germline ends. The CDR3 totals 13 residues. The DNA for the CDR3 is TGTGCCAGGGGGAATAGGTACACCGGGGAGCTGTTTTTT. Its translation: CARGNRYTGELFF.

To note about this clone: Other DNA sequences in the sample encode the same CDR3. This sequence joins TRBV27 and TRBJ1-5, with D possibly TRBD1 on 5 matching bases. V lost 3 bases, J lost 4 bases, and 7 bases lay in between. CDR1 and CDR2 (germline): MNHEY, SMNVEV (reference sequence). The CDR3 runs to 13 residues. The CDR3 region has the DNA TGTGCCAGCAGTTTCGGGGGGAATCAGCCCCAGCATTTT. Translated, it gives CASSFGGNQPQHF.

The chain links TRBV6-1 to TRBJ2-5; D remains ambiguous. The germline V gene has CDR1 MNHNS and CDR2 SASEGT. V dropped 0 bases and J dropped 1 base, with 9 bases sitting between them. The CDR3 is 15 amino acids. CDR3 bases: TGTGCCAGCAGTGAAGCGCTCACTTCCCAAGAGACCCAGTACTTC. Translated, it gives CASSEALTSQETQYF.

The chain combines TRBV6-6 with TRBJ1-1; 7 bases are a match to TRBD1. Germline V CDR1 and CDR2: MNHNY, SVGAGI (reference sequence). J was trimmed by 5 bases and V by 0 bases; bases with no gene match: 6. This CDR3 has 15 residues. In DNA, the CDR3 is TGTGCCAGCAGTTACTCGATGACAGGGCAAACTGAAGCTTTCTTT. Translated: CASSYSMTGQTEAFF.

The V and J genes are TRBV28 and TRBJ1-6; D uncertain. Germline CDR1 and CDR2: MDHEN and SYDVKM. Trimming left V 2 bases short and J 17 bases short, with 16 bases between. The CDR3 runs 13 residues. The CDR3 spells CASSLVGRPFFHF. For the CDR3, the DNA is TGTGCCAGCAGTTTAGTCGGCAGGCCTTTTTTCCACTTT.

The rearrangement uses TRBV16 and TRBJ2-3; 9 positions match TRBD1. The CDR3 covers 19 residues. The V gene's germline CDR1 is KGHSY and CDR2 FQNENV. The V and J ends lost 4 bases and 3 bases, in that order; junction bases with no gene match: 17. The CDR3 sequence is CASSRGDRDPNGRTDTQYF. The CDR3 region has the DNA TGTGCCAGCAGCCGGGGGGACAGGGACCCTAACGGGCGGACAGATACGCAGTATTTT. Complete variable domain (other parts from reference TRBV16 and TRBJ2-3): GEEVAQTPKHLVRGEGQKAKLYCAPIKGHSYVFWYQQVLKNEFKFLISFQNENVFDETGMPKERFSAKCLPNSPCSLEIQATKLEDSAVYFCASSRGDRDPNGRTDTQYFGPGTRLTVL.